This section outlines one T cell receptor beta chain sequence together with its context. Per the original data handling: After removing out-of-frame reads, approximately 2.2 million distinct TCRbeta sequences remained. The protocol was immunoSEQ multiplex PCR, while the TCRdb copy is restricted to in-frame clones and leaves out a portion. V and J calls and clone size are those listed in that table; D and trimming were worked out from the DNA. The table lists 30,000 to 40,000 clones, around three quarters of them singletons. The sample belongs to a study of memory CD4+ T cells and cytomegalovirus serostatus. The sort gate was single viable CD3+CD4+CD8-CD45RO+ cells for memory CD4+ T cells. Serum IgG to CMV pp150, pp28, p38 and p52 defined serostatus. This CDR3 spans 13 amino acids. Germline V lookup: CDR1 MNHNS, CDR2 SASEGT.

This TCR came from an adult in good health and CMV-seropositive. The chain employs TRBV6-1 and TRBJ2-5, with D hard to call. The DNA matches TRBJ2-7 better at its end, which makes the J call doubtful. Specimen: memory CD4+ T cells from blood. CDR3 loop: CASSELLNYEQYF. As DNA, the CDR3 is TGTGCCAGCAGTGAATTACTGAACTACGAGCAGTACTTC.